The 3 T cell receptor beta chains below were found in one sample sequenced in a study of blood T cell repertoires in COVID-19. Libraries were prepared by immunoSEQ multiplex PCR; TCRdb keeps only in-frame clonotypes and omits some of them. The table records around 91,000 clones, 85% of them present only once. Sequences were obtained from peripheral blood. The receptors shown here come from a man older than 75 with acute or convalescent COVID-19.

The CDR3 sequence: CASSRQGEGTDTQYF. The CDR3 coding sequence is TGTGCCAGCAGCCGACAGGGAGAGGGCACAGATACGCAGTATTTT. The genes are TRBV5-8 and TRBJ2-3; 7 bases line up with TRBD1. The CDR3 consists of 15 residues. CDR1 is SGHTS and CDR2 is YDEGEE in the germline V gene. V lost 4 bases to trimming and J lost 1 base; unmatched junction nucleotides: 6.

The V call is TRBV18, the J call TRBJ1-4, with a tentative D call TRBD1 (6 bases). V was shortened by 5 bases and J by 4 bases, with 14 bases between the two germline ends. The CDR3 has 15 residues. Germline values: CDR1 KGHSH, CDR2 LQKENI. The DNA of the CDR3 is TGTGCCAGCTCAGCCGACAGGCGACTTAATGAAAAACTGTTTTTT. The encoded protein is CASSADRRLNEKLFF.

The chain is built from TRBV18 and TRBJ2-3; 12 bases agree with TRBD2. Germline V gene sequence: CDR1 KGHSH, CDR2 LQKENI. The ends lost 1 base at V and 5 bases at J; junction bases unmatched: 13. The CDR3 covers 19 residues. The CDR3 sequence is CASSPLVLAGGPGQDTQYF. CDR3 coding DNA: TGTGCCAGCTCACCACTTGTTCTAGCGGGAGGGCCGGGGCAAGATACGCAGTATTTT.